The rows below give T cell receptor beta chains drawn from one sample of a study of T cell repertoires in cytomegalovirus infection. The antigens for these receptors are not known. TCRdb used MiXCR to reprocess the reads, holding one entry per CDR3 protein. This table holds roughly 150,000 distinct CDR3 sequences, less than 25% found once. This material consisted of CD8+ T cells from cultured PBMCs, taken from culture after CMV antigen stimulation. The origin of the receptors is a human donor in good health (CMV status not recorded). Some clones in this sample may be carry-over from other donors' samples. Each CDR3 is given with its conserved first and last residue. D genes are given only for firm matches. Size is stated for part of the rows, as once, few or many counts, or as a class when the clone is expanded.

j_call: TRBJ1-1
d_call: TRBD1
clone_size: NA
v_call: TRBV6-6
cdr3_nt: TGTGCCAGCAGGACTCCCCCCCTTTTACAGGGGACTGAAGCTTTCTTT
cdr3_aa: CASRTPPLLQGTEAFF

j_call: TRBJ2-3
d_call: NA
clone_size: NA
v_call: TRBV11-2
cdr3_nt: TGTGCCAGCAGCTTAGAGGCAGGGGACGATACGCAGTATTTT
cdr3_aa: CASSLEAGDDTQYF

j_call: TRBJ1-2
d_call: NA
clone_size: NA
v_call: TRBV19
cdr3_nt: TGTGCCAGTAGTATGGGGGCAATACCGTATGGCTACACCTTC
cdr3_aa: CASSMGAIPYGYTF

j_call: TRBJ1-5
d_call: NA
clone_size: few
v_call: TRBV12-3/TRBV12-4
cdr3_nt: TGTGCCAGCAGTTTATCCCAGTCGAATCAGCCCCAGCATTTT
cdr3_aa: CASSLSQSNQPQHF

j_call: TRBJ1-5
d_call: TRBD1
clone_size: few
v_call: TRBV4-3
cdr3_nt: TGCGCCAGCAGCCTAGATCTCCTGGACAGGGGCAATCAGCCCCAGCATTTT
cdr3_aa: CASSLDLLDRGNQPQHF

j_call: TRBJ1-4
d_call: NA
clone_size: few
v_call: TRBV11-2
cdr3_nt: TGTGCCAGCAGCTCCCAACAGGGCCCCTTTCGTGAAAAACTGTTTTTT
cdr3_aa: CASSSQQGPFREKLFF

j_call: TRBJ1-5
d_call: NA
clone_size: few
v_call: TRBV6-2/TRBV6-3
cdr3_nt: TGTGCCTCCTCCTACGGGGGGGGAAGCAATCAGCCCCAGCATTTT
cdr3_aa: CASSYGGGSNQPQHF

j_call: TRBJ2-7
d_call: TRBD1
clone_size: few
v_call: TRBV15
cdr3_nt: TGTGCCACCAGCAGAGATGGGACAGGGGGTCGTTCGGGCGAGCAGTACTTC
cdr3_aa: CATSRDGTGGRSGEQYF

j_call: TRBJ2-1
d_call: NA
clone_size: few
v_call: TRBV7-2
cdr3_nt: TGTGCCAGCAGCCAACCCCTCGGACAGCCCCCGTACAATGAGCAGTTCTTC
cdr3_aa: CASSQPLGQPPYNEQFF

j_call: TRBJ2-7
d_call: NA
clone_size: NA
v_call: TRBV7-6
cdr3_nt: TGTGCCAGCAGCGTTTCCCCGGAGGTCAACTACGAGCAGTACTTC
cdr3_aa: CASSVSPEVNYEQYF

j_call: TRBJ1-5
d_call: NA
clone_size: NA
v_call: TRBV5-8
cdr3_nt: TGTGCCAGCAGCTTTCAGGGGAGTGAGGTCAATCAGCCCCAGCATTTT
cdr3_aa: CASSFQGSEVNQPQHF

j_call: TRBJ1-5
d_call: TRBD1
clone_size: NA
v_call: TRBV7-6
cdr3_nt: TGTGCCAGCAGCCCAGAAGACAGGGGCCATTTCTTTAGCAATCAGCCCCAGCATTTT
cdr3_aa: CASSPEDRGHFFSNQPQHF

j_call: TRBJ2-7
d_call: NA
clone_size: few
v_call: TRBV2
cdr3_nt: TGTGCCAGCAGTGTAGTGGGGGGCTCGGACGAGCAGTACTTC
cdr3_aa: CASSVVGGSDEQYF